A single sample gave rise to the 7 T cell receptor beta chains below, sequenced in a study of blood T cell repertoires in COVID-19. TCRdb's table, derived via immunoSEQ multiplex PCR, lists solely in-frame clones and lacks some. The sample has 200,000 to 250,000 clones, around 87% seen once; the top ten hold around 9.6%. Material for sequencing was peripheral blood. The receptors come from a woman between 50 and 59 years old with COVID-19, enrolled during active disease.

The CDR3 nucleotides read TGTGCCAGTAGTCCGATATCACAGGGGGGGACGGCGGAAGCTTTCTTT. Protein sequence: CASSPISQGGTAEAFF. J is TRBJ1-1 and V is TRBV19, with TRBD1 matching 8 bases. From germline, CDR1 is LNHDA and CDR2 SQIVND (reference sequence). The CDR3 sequence is 16 residues long. The junction had 16 bases not matched to a gene; V was cut back by 5 bases and J by 8 bases.

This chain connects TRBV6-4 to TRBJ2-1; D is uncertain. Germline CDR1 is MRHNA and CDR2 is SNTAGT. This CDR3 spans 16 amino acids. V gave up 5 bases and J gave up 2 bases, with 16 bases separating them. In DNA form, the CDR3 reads TGTGCCAGCAGTCCTCTATTTGCGAAAACCTACAATGAGCAGTTCTTC. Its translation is CASSPLFAKTYNEQFF.

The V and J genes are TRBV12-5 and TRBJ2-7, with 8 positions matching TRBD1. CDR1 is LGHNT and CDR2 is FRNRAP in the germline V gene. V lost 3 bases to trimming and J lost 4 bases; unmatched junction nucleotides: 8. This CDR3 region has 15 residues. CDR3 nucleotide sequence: TGTGCTAGTGGTTTAGCAGGGGGCAGGAGATACGAGCAGTACTTC. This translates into CASGLAGGRRYEQYF.

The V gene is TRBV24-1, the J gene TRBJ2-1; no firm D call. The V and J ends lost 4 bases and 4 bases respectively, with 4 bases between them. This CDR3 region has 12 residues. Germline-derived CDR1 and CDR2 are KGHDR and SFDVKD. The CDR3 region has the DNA TGTGCCACCAGTGAGAGATACAATGAGCAGTTCTTC. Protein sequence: CATSERYNEQFF.

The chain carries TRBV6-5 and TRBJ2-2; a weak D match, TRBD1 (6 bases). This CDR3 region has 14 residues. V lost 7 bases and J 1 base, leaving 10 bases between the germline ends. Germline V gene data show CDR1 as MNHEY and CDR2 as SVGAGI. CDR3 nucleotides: TGTGCCAGCACAAAGACAGGGAACACCGGGGAGCTGTTTTTT. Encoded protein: CASTKTGNTGELFF.

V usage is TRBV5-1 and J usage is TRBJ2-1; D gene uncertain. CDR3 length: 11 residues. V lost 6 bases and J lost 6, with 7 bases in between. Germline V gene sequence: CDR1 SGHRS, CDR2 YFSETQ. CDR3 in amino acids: CASNTFNEQFF. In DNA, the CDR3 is TGCGCCAGCAACACCTTCAATGAGCAGTTCTTC.

CDR3 sequence reads: CASRPRPGLMNTEAFF. CDR3 nucleotides: TGTGCCAGCAGACCGCGTCCGGGACTCATGAACACTGAAGCTTTCTTT. The chain is built from TRBV27 and TRBJ1-1, with D maybe TRBD1 (5 bases). The CDR3 runs 16 residues. V was clipped by 6 bases and J by 0 bases, with 17 bases between them. Germline CDR1 and CDR2: MNHEY and SMNVEV (reference sequence).